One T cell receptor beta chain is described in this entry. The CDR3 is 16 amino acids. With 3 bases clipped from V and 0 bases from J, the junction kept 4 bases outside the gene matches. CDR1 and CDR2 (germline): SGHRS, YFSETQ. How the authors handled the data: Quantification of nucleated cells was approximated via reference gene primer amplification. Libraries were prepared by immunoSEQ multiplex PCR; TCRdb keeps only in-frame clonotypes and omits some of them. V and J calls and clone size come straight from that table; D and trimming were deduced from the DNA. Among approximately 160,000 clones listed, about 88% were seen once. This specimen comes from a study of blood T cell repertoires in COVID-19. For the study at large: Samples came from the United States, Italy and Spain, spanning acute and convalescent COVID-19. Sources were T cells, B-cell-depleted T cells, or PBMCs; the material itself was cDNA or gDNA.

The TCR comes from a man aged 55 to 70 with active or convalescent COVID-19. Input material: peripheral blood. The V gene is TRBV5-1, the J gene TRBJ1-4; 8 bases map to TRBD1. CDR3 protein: CASSSGQAATNEKLFF. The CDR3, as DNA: TGCGCCAGCAGCTCGGGACAGGCTGCAACTAATGAAAAACTGTTTTTT.